This record covers a single T cell receptor (beta chain). Trimming cost V 0 bases and J 4 bases, with 5 bases left between them. The CDR3 runs 13 residues. The germline gives CDR1 SGHRS, CDR2 YFSETQ. The patients, who ranged from 18 to 65 in age, presented with newly diagnosed hyperthyroidism lasting under 2 months. These data come from a study of T cells in Graves' hyperthyroidism and ophthalmopathy. Researchers amplified the TCR beta CDR3 regions from RNA transcripts. TCR CDR3 underwent first-round RT-PCR with the HTBI primer set. TCRdb passed the multiplex PCR reads through MiXCR, listing each CDR3 protein once. The sample yields under 300,000 distinct CDR3 sequences, 10% to 15% seen once.

The TCR comes from a woman aged 25 to 39 with Graves' hyperthyroidism that later progressed to Graves' ophthalmopathy. This sequence joins TRBV5-1 and TRBJ2-1; no definite D call. The sample comprised blood. For the CDR3, the DNA is TGCGCCAGCAGCTTGGATCTGTACAATGAGCAGTTCTTC. Encoded protein: CASSLDLYNEQFF.